This TCR beta chain was sequenced during a study of T cell repertoires in cytomegalovirus infection. Study at large: In public TCR beta signatures, there were indications of both CMV infection and matching HLA type. Study results and limitations: Dominant in the ex vivo response were TCR beta clonotypes restricted by HLA-C and specific for CMV.

In TCRdb, the reads were re-called with MiXCR into one record per CDR3 protein. Of fewer than 950,000 distinct CDR3 sequences listed, about 33% were seen once; the top ten hold over 10%. The germline CDR1 and CDR2 sequences are SGHNT and YYREEE (reference sequence). Deletions cut 3 bases from V and 5 bases from J, with 20 bases between. The CDR3 sequence is 16 residues long. Remarks on this clonotype: The target antigen is unknown.

The origin of this receptor is a human donor in good health (CMV status not recorded). Some clones in this sample may be carry-over from other donors' samples. The source was cultured CD8+ T cells from PBMCs, collected from culture after CMV antigen stimulation. The gene calls are TRBV5-4 and TRBJ1-1; TRBD1 is a possible D gene (5 bases). As DNA, the CDR3 is TGTGCCAGCAGCTCGCTTCCACCTGGGGGAAGAACTGAAGCTTTCTTT. As protein: CASSSLPPGGRTEAFF. The variable domain in full, with the rest retrieved from reference TRBV5-4 and TRBJ1-1, is ETGVTQSPTHLIKTRGQQVTLRCSSQSGHNTVSWYQQALGQGPQFIFQYYREEENGRGNFPPRFSGLQFPNYSSELNVNALELDDSALYLCASSSLPPGGRTEAFFGQGTRLTVV.